Listed below are T cell receptor beta chains from one sample, sequenced in a study of blood T cell repertoires in COVID-19. Produced via immunoSEQ multiplex PCR; TCRdb's table is partial and in-frame only. The sample lists fewer than 300,000 clones, 90% seen once, with roughly 1.1% in the top ten. The source material was PBMCs or T cells enriched from blood (not recorded which). The receptors shown here come from a woman in her twenties or thirties who had recovered from COVID-19. The CDR3 runs from the conserved cysteine through the conserved F or W. Fields, in order: CDR3 protein, CDR3 DNA, D gene, J gene, V gene. The D gene is left open where the match is weak.

CATRQSYEQYF,TGTGCCACAAGACAGTCATACGAGCAGTACTTC,.,TRBJ2-7,TRBV2
CASSTIQGRNTEAFF,TGCGCCAGCAGCACTATACAGGGGAGGAACACTGAAGCTTTCTTT,TRBD1,TRBJ1-1,TRBV5-1
CSVGTGTHEQYF,TGCAGCGTCGGGACAGGGACACACGAGCAGTACTTC,TRBD1,TRBJ2-7,TRBV29-1
CASVGQGSHNEQFF,TGTGCCAGCGTGGGACAGGGAAGCCACAATGAGCAGTTCTTC,TRBD1,TRBJ2-1,TRBV27
CASSQPTGSPSYNEQFF,TGTGCCAGCAGCCAGCCTACAGGGAGCCCTTCCTACAATGAGCAGTTCTTC,.,TRBJ2-1,TRBV7-6
CASSIEQGGSYEQYF,TGTGCCAGTAGTATTGAGCAGGGAGGCTCCTACGAGCAGTACTTC,.,TRBJ2-7,TRBV19
CASSENSRGEQYF,TGCGCCAGCAGTGAGAACAGCCGGGGCGAGCAGTACTTC,.,TRBJ2-7,TRBV10-1
CASSLIVSYNEQFF,TGTGCCAGCAGCTTAATAGTATCCTACAATGAGCAGTTCTTC,.,TRBJ2-1,TRBV11-2
CASTLGGSEAFF,TGTGCCAGCACCTTGGGGGGATCTGAAGCTTTCTTT,.,TRBJ1-1,TRBV12-3/TRBV12-4
CASSSGVGGVSYNEQFF,TGCGCCAGCAGCTCGGGTGTGGGCGGGGTCTCCTACAATGAGCAGTTCTTC,.,TRBJ2-1,TRBV5-1
CASSQQGQGDEAFF,TGTGCCAGCTCGCAGCAGGGACAGGGCGATGAAGCTTTCTTT,TRBD1,TRBJ1-1,TRBV18
CASSLRTGAFYGYTF,TGTGCCAGCAGCTTACGGACAGGGGCTTTTTATGGCTACACCTTC,TRBD1,TRBJ1-2,TRBV9
CASSPGRDETQYF,TGTGCCAGCTCACCGGGCAGGGATGAGACCCAGTACTTC,.,TRBJ2-5,TRBV18
CASSLIARTDQPQHF,TGTGCCAGCAGCTTAATCGCGCGCACTGATCAGCCCCAGCATTTT,.,TRBJ1-5,TRBV7-2
CASSRSRGGEQFF,TGCGCCAGCAGCCGATCCAGGGGTGGGGAGCAGTTCTTC,.,TRBJ2-1,TRBV4-3
CASSFPQALSVSEAFF,TGTGCCAGCAGTTTCCCCCAGGCCTTGAGTGTAAGTGAAGCTTTCTTT,.,TRBJ1-1,TRBV28
CASSTGLVLYEQYF,TGTGCCAGCAGCACCGGACTAGTTCTGTACGAGCAGTACTTC,TRBD2,TRBJ2-7,TRBV5-8
CASSLLVSYNEQFF,TGTGCCAGCAGTTTACTAGTCTCCTACAATGAGCAGTTCTTC,.,TRBJ2-1,TRBV27
CASSPNRGRDTEAFF,TGTGCCAGCAGCCCTAACAGGGGGAGGGACACTGAAGCTTTCTTT,TRBD1,TRBJ1-1,TRBV3-1/TRBV3-2
CASSVSQGRVTGELFF,TGTGCCAGCAGCGTTAGTCAGGGTAGGGTCACCGGGGAGCTGTTTTTT,.,TRBJ2-2,TRBV9
CASSLWTGQGMASEQYF,TGTGCCAGCAGTTTATGGACCGGACAGGGGATGGCCTCCGAGCAGTACTTC,TRBD1,TRBJ2-7,TRBV28
CASSKGTSGYTQYF,TGTGCCAGCAGCAAAGGGACTAGCGGGTATACGCAGTATTTT,TRBD2,TRBJ2-3,TRBV11-2
CASSQTGYGYTF,TGCGCCAGCAGCCAGACAGGTTATGGCTACACCTTC,.,TRBJ1-2,TRBV4-3